This T cell receptor (beta chain) was profiled in a study of shared clonotypes between healthy human individuals. The V end was cut by 0 bases, the J end by 6 bases, with 8 bases between. Germline CDR1 GTSNPN, CDR2 SVGIG (reference sequence). The CDR3 is 13 amino acids. Terminally differentiated effector memory CD45RA+ cells were excluded from the naive CD8 cells, which were CD45RO-negative and positively selected for CCR7. Only a few counts were recorded for this clone. Generated by immunoSEQ multiplex PCR, the TCRdb table keeps only in-frame clones and is missing some. The profile shows 2 million to 2.5 million clones, 85% to 95% of them singletons.

This sequence joins TRBV30 and TRBJ2-2, with D perhaps being TRBD1 or TRBD2 (5 bases each). The clonotype was recovered from a man aged 18 to 30 in good health. Some clones in this sample may be carry-over from other donors' samples. Sequenced material: naive CD8+ T cells from PBMCs. CDR3 in amino acids: CAWSVGVPGELFF. In nucleotides, the CDR3 is TGTGCCTGGAGTGTGGGGGTTCCCGGGGAGCTGTTTTTT.